The rows below give T cell receptor beta chains drawn from one sample of a study of blood T cell repertoires in COVID-19. Using immunoSEQ multiplex PCR, the repertoire was profiled, and TCRdb retains in-frame clones only, with some absent. The table includes under 150,000 clones, roughly four fifths detected once. Sequenced sample: peripheral blood. The receptors shown here come from a woman of 80 years or more with active or convalescent COVID-19. CDR3s include the opening cysteine and the closing phenylalanine or tryptophan.

CDR3,V
CAGAETQYF,TRBV19
CAWRQNRAMNTEAFF,TRBV30
CASSEQMGQPIYSNQPQHF,TRBV6-4
CASSLSTGLLSYNEQFF,TRBV5-6
CASSPEGASVNTEAFF,TRBV18
CASRVEFTGELFF,TRBV28
CASIRQGAWNEKLFF,TRBV28
CASSYILVENYGYTF,TRBV6-2/TRBV6-3
CASSEGGGSSTDTQYF,TRBV5-1
CASTDSQWGKAFGGYTF,TRBV28
CASSENSDNSPLHF,TRBV25-1
CASSVVLGSNEKLFF,TRBV9
CASSLYQRGTDTQYF,TRBV27
CASSQGEGRGREKLFF,TRBV4-2
CASSPSRTGSSGANVLTF,TRBV18
CASRPYPGTANTEAFF,TRBV19
CASSPLVSGRGAPTGELFF,TRBV27
CASSQEFPNSPLHF,TRBV14
CASSPNRDTEAFF,TRBV7-2
CASSLAGTSATYEQYF,TRBV11-2
CASSAGLAGSYEQYF,TRBV7-7
CASSFHLAGLTYEQYF,TRBV28
CASSFSATAGGYTF,TRBV7-2